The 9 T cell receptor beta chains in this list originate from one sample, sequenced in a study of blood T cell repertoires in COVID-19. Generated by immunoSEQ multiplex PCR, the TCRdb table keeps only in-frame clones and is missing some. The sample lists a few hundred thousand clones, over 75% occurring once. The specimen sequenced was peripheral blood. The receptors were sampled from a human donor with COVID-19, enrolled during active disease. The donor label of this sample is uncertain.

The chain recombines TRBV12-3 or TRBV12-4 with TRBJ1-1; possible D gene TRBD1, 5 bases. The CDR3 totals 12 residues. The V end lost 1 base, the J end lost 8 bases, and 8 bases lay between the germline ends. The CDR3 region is CASSLVRGEAFF. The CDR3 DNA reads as TGTGCCAGCAGTTTAGTAAGGGGAGAAGCTTTCTTT.

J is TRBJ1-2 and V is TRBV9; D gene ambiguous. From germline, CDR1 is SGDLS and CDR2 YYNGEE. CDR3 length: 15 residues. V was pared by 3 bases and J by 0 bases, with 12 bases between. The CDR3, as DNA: TGTGCCAGCAGCGGGCCCTCCAAAGCTAACTATGGCTACACCTTC. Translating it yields CASSGPSKANYGYTF.

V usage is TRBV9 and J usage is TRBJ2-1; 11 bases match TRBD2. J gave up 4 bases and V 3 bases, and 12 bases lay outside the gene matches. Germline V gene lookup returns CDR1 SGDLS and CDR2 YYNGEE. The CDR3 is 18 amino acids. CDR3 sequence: CASSAGTSGPSLYNEQFF. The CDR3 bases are TGTGCCAGCAGCGCCGGGACTAGCGGACCTAGCTTATACAATGAGCAGTTCTTC.

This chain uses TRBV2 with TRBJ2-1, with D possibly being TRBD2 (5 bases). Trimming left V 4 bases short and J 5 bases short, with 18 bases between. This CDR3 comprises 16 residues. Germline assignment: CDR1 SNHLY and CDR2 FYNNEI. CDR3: CASSGPEVGRDNEQFF. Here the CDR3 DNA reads TGTGCCAGCAGTGGGCCGGAGGTAGGGAGAGACAATGAGCAGTTCTTC.

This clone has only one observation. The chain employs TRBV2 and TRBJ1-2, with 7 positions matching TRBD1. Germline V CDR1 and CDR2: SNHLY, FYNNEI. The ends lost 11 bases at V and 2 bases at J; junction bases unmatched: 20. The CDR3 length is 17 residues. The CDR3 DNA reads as TGTGCCCAAAACCCCGAGACAGGGACCTCACAAAACTATGGCTACACCTTC. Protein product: CAQNPETGTSQNYGYTF. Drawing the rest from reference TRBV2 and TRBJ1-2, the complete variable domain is EPEVTQTPSHQVTQMGQEVILRCVPISNHLYFYWYRQILGQKVEFLVSFYNNEISEKSEIFDDQFSVERPDGSNFTLKIRSTKLEDSAMYFCAQNPETGTSQNYGYTFGSGTRLTVV.

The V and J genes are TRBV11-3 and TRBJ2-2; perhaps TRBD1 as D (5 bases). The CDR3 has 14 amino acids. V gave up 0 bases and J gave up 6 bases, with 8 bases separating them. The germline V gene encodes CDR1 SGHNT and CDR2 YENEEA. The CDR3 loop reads CASSLEGAAGELFF. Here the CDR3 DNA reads TGTGCCAGCAGCTTAGAAGGGGCGGCCGGGGAGCTGTTTTTT.

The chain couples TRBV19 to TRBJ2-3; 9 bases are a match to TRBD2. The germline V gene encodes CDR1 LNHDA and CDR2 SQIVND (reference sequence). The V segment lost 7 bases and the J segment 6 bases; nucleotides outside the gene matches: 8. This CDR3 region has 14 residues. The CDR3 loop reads CASKRGDYGDTQYF. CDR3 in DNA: TGTGCCAGTAAGCGGGGGGACTACGGGGATACGCAGTATTTT.

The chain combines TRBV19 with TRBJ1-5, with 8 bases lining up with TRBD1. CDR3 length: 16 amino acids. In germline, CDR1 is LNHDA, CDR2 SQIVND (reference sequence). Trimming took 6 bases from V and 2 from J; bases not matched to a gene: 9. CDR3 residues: CASSTIPGQGNQPQHF. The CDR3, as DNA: TGTGCCAGTAGCACTATTCCGGGACAGGGCAATCAGCCCCAGCATTTT. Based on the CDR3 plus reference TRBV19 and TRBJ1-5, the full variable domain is DGGITQSPKYLFRKEGQNVTLSCEQNLNHDAMYWYRQDPGQGLRLIYYSQIVNDFQKGDIAEGYSVSREKKESFPLTVTSAQKNPTAFYLCASSTIPGQGNQPQHFGDGTRLSIL.

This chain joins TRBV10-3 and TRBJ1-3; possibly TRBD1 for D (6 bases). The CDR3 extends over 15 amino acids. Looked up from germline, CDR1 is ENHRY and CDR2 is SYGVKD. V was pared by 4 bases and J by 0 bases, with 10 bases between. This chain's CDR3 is CAISGQAFSGNTIYF. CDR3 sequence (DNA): TGTGCCATCAGTGGACAGGCCTTCTCTGGAAACACCATATATTTT.